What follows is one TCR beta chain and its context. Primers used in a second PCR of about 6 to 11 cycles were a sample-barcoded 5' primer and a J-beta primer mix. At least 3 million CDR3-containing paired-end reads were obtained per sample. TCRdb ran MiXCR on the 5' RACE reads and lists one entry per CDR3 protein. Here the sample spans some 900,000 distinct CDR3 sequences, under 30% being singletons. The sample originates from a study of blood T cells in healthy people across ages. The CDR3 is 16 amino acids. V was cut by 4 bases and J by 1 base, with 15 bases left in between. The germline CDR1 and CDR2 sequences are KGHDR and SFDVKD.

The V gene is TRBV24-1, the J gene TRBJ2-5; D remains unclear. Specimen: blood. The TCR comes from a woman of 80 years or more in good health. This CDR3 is CATSDFQGIAQETQYF. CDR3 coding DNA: TGTGCCACCAGTGACTTTCAAGGGATAGCCCAAGAGACCCAGTACTTC.